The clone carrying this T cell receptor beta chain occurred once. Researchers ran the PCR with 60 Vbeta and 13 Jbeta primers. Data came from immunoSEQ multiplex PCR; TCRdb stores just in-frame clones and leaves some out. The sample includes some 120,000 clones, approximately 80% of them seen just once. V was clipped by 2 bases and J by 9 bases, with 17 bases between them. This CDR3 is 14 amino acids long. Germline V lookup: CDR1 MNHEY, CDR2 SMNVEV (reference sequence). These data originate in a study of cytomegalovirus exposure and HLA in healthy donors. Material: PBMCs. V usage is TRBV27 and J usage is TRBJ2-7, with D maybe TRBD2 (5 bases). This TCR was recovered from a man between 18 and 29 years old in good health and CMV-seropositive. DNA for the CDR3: TGTGCCAGCAGTTTAGGCGGGTCCGTCTATGGGCAGTACTTC. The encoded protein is CASSLGGSVYGQYF.